This T cell receptor (beta chain) was documented in a study of PD-1 blockade in classical Hodgkin lymphoma (dated by TCRdb to 2018 to 2021). General notes on the study: Nivolumab dosing was 3 mg/kg intravenously every 2 weeks, continuing until either disease progression or unacceptable toxicity. To define a peripheral blood immune signature of response to PD-1 blockade in classical Hodgkin lymphoma, the study combined TCR beta sequencing with CyTOF. General conclusions and limits of the study: The study was restricted to a single clinical trial cohort, and the causes of repertoire differences, possibly disease activity or prior therapy, were left undefined. Trial patients with a complete response had baseline diversity similar to that of newly diagnosed patients, while partial responders and progressors had significantly lower diversity. Baseline TCR diversity was reported as lower in newly diagnosed patients than in healthy donors, and lower still in relapsed/refractory patients. Patients starting nivolumab less than 1 year after ASCT had lower diversity and were excluded from later analyses to avoid confounding by immune reconstitution. CD4+ but not CD8+ TCR diversity rose significantly by C4D1 (p=0.0027 vs p=0.16), most apparent in complete responders (p=0.02).

What this sample's time point label stands for: cycle 4 day 1 (C4D1), after less than 7 weeks of nivolumab. Every trial patient had relapsed after autologous stem cell transplantation, and cohorts A, B and C differed in prior brentuximab vedotin exposure. The trial cohort was composed of about 58 patients with relapsed/refractory classical Hodgkin lymphoma, for whom complete response, partial response or progressive disease was recorded as best overall response. Trial patients were treated with single-agent nivolumab in the multi-cohort phase II CheckMate 205 trial. An independent review committee assessed best overall response using the 2007 International Working Group response criteria. Trial PBMCs were collected just before the start of nivolumab (C1D1) and during therapy at cycle 2 day 1 and cycle 4 day 1. Peripheral blood was collected in 8 mL Vacutainer Cell Preparation Tubes, from which PBMCs were isolated by centrifugation and then cryopreserved.

The Qiagen DNeasy kit was used to extract genomic DNA both from unsorted PBMCs and from the negatively selected CD4+ and CD8+ fractions. TCR beta CDR3 regions were amplified by immunoSEQ multiplex PCR using primers annealing to V and J segments. A synthetic immune receptor repertoire was used to minimize amplification bias, and remaining bias was computationally removed after sequencing. The paper's data handling went like this. Repertoire diversity was quantified as the Shannon entropy index using custom Python scripts. Unsorted, CD4+ and CD8+ repertoires were analyzed separately, except for combined analyses in which CD4+ and CD8+ sequences were merged in silico. Clonal expansion was defined as at least a 2-fold frequency increase after treatment relative to C1D1, with a pseudocount of 0.5 for undetected baseline clones. Singleton clones were defined as clones with 0 or 1 copy at C1D1, and non-singleton clones were defined as clones with 2 or more copies. Clones expanded in unsorted samples were labelled as CD4+, CD8+ or unknown by matching protein sequences in sorted samples from the same patient. Diversity changes from C1D1 to C4D1 were tested in paired samples using Wilcoxon tests. What TCRdb holds here is the immuneACCESS table cut down to in-frame rearrangements. Part of the clones is not present; checked against another copy, under half of the missing clones reflect an unresolved V gene, and the others are unexplained. V and J calls and clone size follow that table, whereas D and trimming were derived from the DNA. Counted in this sample were some 20,000 clones; 80% of them appeared once. 20% to 25% of the sample is held by the ten biggest clonotypes.

The germline V gene sets CDR1 to MDHEN and CDR2 to SYDVKM. There are 15 amino acids in the CDR3, from cysteine to phenylalanine inclusive. CDR3 DNA is the only sequence kept; it has 45 bases, read in frame from the first base. Compared with germline, V lacks 6 bases and J lacks 1 base; bases without a gene match: 6. A remark on this clone: Its antigen has not been determined. No base-level quality is on record; no much larger clone is a single base apart.

The rearrangement joined TRBV28 to TRBJ2-3; 8 bases in the junction line up with TRBD1. Sequencing was performed on peripheral blood mononuclear cells (PBMCs), taken before the fourth cycle of nivolumab. The clonotype originates from a human donor with classical Hodgkin lymphoma. CDR3 protein: CASRSGGEGTDTQYF. DNA sequence: TGTGCCAGCAGGTCAGGGGGCGAGGGCACAGATACGCAGTATTTT.